A selection of T cell receptor beta chains follows, all from one sample in a study of blood T cell repertoires in COVID-19. Only in-frame clones appear in the TCRdb table, and some are missing; sequencing was by immunoSEQ multiplex PCR. The sample records about 110,000 clones, 76% being singletons. Source material: peripheral blood. Every receptor here comes from a man older than 75 with COVID-19, enrolled during active disease. Each CDR3 is given with its conserved first and last residue. A D gene is named only where the DNA matches it firmly. Part of the rows lack a size; the others show once, few, many or a class for expanded clones.

j_call	d_call	v_call	clone_size	cdr3_nt	cdr3_aa
TRBJ1-3	TRBD1	TRBV28	NA	TGTGCCAGCAGTACACTCCTACGTTGGACAGGGCTCTCTGGAAACACCATATATTTT	CASSTLLRWTGLSGNTIYF
TRBJ2-7	TRBD2	TRBV24-1	NA	TGTGCCACCAGTGATAGTAGCGGGAGGGGCGACGAGCAGTACTTC	CATSDSSGRGDEQYF
TRBJ2-1	NA	TRBV29-1	NA	TGCAGCGTTCTGCAGGGGGGAACCTACAATGAGCAGTTCTTC	CSVLQGGTYNEQFF
TRBJ2-3	TRBD1	TRBV5-4	NA	TGTGCCAGCAGCTTGTTTTCAGGGACAGGGCTTGCAGATACGCAGTATTTT	CASSLFSGTGLADTQYF
TRBJ2-3	NA	TRBV13	NA	TGTGCCAGCAGCTTAATGTCAGGGGTCCCGGCGCAGTATTTT	CASSLMSGVPAQYF
TRBJ1-4	NA	TRBV18	NA	TGTGCCAGCTCACCCCCGTCGGGGAGGGAAAAACTGTTTTTT	CASSPPSGREKLFF
TRBJ2-1	NA	TRBV2	NA	TGTGCCAGCACACCTAGCGCAGAGCAGTTCTTC	CASTPSAEQFF
TRBJ1-1	TRBD1	TRBV9	NA	TGTGCCAGCAGCGTAAAACGGACAGGGGGTGAAGCTTTCTTT	CASSVKRTGGEAFF
TRBJ2-2	NA	TRBV4-1	NA	TGCGCCAGCAGCCAAGAGTTCCCAGTTACCGGGGAGCTGTTTTTT	CASSQEFPVTGELFF
TRBJ2-1	TRBD2	TRBV4-1	NA	TGCGCCAGCAGATCCCCGACTAGCAGGTACAATGAGCAGTTCTTC	CASRSPTSRYNEQFF
TRBJ1-2	TRBD1	TRBV5-1	NA	TGCGCCAGCGAAGCCGGGACAGGGGGATATGGCTACACCTTC	CASEAGTGGYGYTF
TRBJ1-1	NA	TRBV2	NA	TGTGCCAGCAGTGACGGCGGGGCCGGTAACACTGAAGCTTTCTTT	CASSDGGAGNTEAFF
TRBJ1-2	NA	TRBV28	NA	TGTGCCAGCAGTTTCGCACGGCGGCCTCTTTATGGCTACACCTTC	CASSFARRPLYGYTF
TRBJ1-3	NA	TRBV6-5	NA	TGTGCCAGCAGGGAGAGCTCTGGAAACACCATATATTTT	CASRESSGNTIYF
TRBJ1-6	NA	TRBV4-2	NA	TGTGCCAGCAGCCAAGGGAGAAAGGAACAGGCACCCCTCCACTTT	CASSQGRKEQAPLHF
TRBJ2-3	TRBD2	TRBV6-5	NA	TGTGCCAGCAGTTGGTCGGGACTAGCGGGATCAGATACGCAGTATTTT	CASSWSGLAGSDTQYF
TRBJ2-2	TRBD1	TRBV27	NA	TGTGCCAGCAGTCTAACAGGGGGCGCCCCCGGGGAGCTGTTTTTT	CASSLTGGAPGELFF
TRBJ2-7	TRBD2	TRBV5-4	NA	TGTGCCAGCAGCCTATTGGGGGACTACTCCTACGAGCAGTACTTC	CASSLLGDYSYEQYF
TRBJ2-7	TRBD2	TRBV28	NA	TGTGCCAGCAGTTTTACTCTAGCGGGGGTCTCCTACGAGCAGTACTTC	CASSFTLAGVSYEQYF
TRBJ2-3	NA	TRBV29-1	once	TGCAGCGTTGAAGCCTCCAAACTCGAGGGAGGACCTAGAGGGGCACCCAGTACGCAGTATTTT	CSVEASKLEGGPRGAPSTQYF
TRBJ2-1	TRBD2	TRBV27	NA	TGTGCCAGCAGTCCTAGCGGGAGGTCCCAGTTCTTC	CASSPSGRSQFF
TRBJ1-6	TRBD1	TRBV5-6	NA	TGTGCCAGCACCGAGAGGACAGGGGTTTCACCCCTCCACTTT	CASTERTGVSPLHF
TRBJ2-5	NA	TRBV25-1	NA	TGTGCCAGCAGTGAGGCGTCGGCAGGGGAGACCCAGTACTTC	CASSEASAGETQYF
TRBJ2-1	NA	TRBV30	NA	TGTGCCCGGCGGAACTACAATGAGCAGTTCTTC	CARRNYNEQFF
TRBJ2-7	NA	TRBV6-1	once	TGTGCCAGCAGTGAATCAGGCAACGAGCAGTACTTC	CASSESGNEQYF
TRBJ2-7	NA	TRBV30	NA	TGTGCCTGGAGCCGAGGACTACTCGCCAAAGCGTCGTACGAGCAGTACTTC	CAWSRGLLAKASYEQYF
TRBJ2-2	NA	TRBV21-1	NA	TGTGCCAGCATAAACGGGGAGCTGTTTTTT	CASINGELFF
TRBJ2-3	TRBD1	TRBV5-1	once	TGCGCCAGCAGCTCTAACGGACAGGTCGATACGCAGTATTTT	CASSSNGQVDTQYF
TRBJ2-7	NA	TRBV28	NA	TGTGCCAGCAGTGCTTTTGAGGGAGGCAAATACGAGCAGTACTTC	CASSAFEGGKYEQYF
TRBJ2-3	TRBD2	TRBV28	NA	TGTGCCAGCCGAGGGACTAGCGGGGGGACAGATACGCAGTATTTT	CASRGTSGGTDTQYF
TRBJ2-1	TRBD2	TRBV25-1	NA	TGTGCCAGCAGTGCGACTAGCGAGTGGGACAATGAGCAGTTCTTC	CASSATSEWDNEQFF
TRBJ2-4	TRBD1	TRBV2	few	TGTGCCAGCAGACCCGGGACAGACCCTCGAGCCAAAAACATTCAGTACTTC	CASRPGTDPRAKNIQYF
TRBJ2-1	NA	TRBV21-1	NA	TGTGCCAGCAGCAAAGACAGGGGGCGAGAGCAGTTCTTC	CASSKDRGREQFF
TRBJ2-3	NA	TRBV10-3	once	TGTGCCATCAGTGAAGGCGGGGGCGGCCGCACAGATACGCAGTATTTT	CAISEGGGGRTDTQYF
TRBJ2-2	TRBD1	TRBV9	many	TGTGCCAGCAAGCCGGACAGGGTAGGCACCGGGGAGCTGTTTTTT	CASKPDRVGTGELFF
TRBJ2-7	NA	TRBV7-7	NA	TGTGCTAGCATAAACAGGGGTTGGTGGCGGGGGGCCTCCTACGAGCAGTACTTC	CASINRGWWRGASYEQYF
TRBJ1-1	TRBD1	TRBV9	NA	TGTGCCAGCAGCGTAGGACCGGGACAGGGAACTCCTGAAGCTTTCTTT	CASSVGPGQGTPEAFF
TRBJ1-6	TRBD1	TRBV7-2	NA	TGTGCCAGCAGCCCCCGGGCAGGGGGTTCCTATAATTCACCCCTCCACTTT	CASSPRAGGSYNSPLHF
TRBJ1-2	NA	TRBV2	few	TGTGCCAGCAGTGGCCAGAACTATGGCTACACCTTC	CASSGQNYGYTF
TRBJ1-4	TRBD1	TRBV4-3	NA	TGCGCCAGCAGCCAAAGCTCCGGGACAGGGTCTAATGAAAAACTGTTTTTT	CASSQSSGTGSNEKLFF
TRBJ1-2	NA	TRBV5-1	once	TGCGCCAGCAGCTTGGCCGGGGGAGATGGCTACACCTTC	CASSLAGGDGYTF
TRBJ1-1	TRBD1	TRBV7-9	NA	TGTGCCAGCAGCCGGGACAGGGCCAACACTGAAGCTTTCTTT	CASSRDRANTEAFF
TRBJ2-3	NA	TRBV6-2/TRBV6-3	NA	TGTGCCAGCAGTTACTCGGGCCGGCGGGTTAGCACAGATACGCAGTATTTT	CASSYSGRRVSTDTQYF
TRBJ1-5	NA	TRBV28	NA	TGTGCCAGCAGTTTAGATCCCCCCCCGCGTCAGCCCCAGCATTTT	CASSLDPPPRQPQHF
TRBJ1-5	NA	TRBV2	NA	NA	CASILESNQPQHF
TRBJ1-6	NA	TRBV9	many	TGTGCCAGCAGCCCGAGTAATTCACCCCTCCACTTT	CASSPSNSPLHF
TRBJ1-2	TRBD1	TRBV5-1	few	TGCGCCAGCAGCGGGGGACAGGGAGGTAACTATGGCTACACCTTC	CASSGGQGGNYGYTF
TRBJ1-3	NA	TRBV5-4	NA	TGTGCCAGCAGCTCGGCGGACAGCTCTGGAAACACCATATATTTT	CASSSADSSGNTIYF
TRBJ2-5	TRBD2	TRBV5-1	NA	TGCGCCAGCAGCGCGGGGAGGACTAGCGGCTTTCAAGAGACCCAGTACTTC	CASSAGRTSGFQETQYF
TRBJ2-2	NA	TRBV3-1/TRBV3-2	NA	TGTGCCAGCAGCCCCCACTCTTTCGGGGAGCTGTTTTTT	CASSPHSFGELFF
TRBJ2-7	NA	TRBV19	NA	TGTGCCAGTAGTATTCCCGGGAGCTCCTACGAGCAGTACTTC	CASSIPGSSYEQYF